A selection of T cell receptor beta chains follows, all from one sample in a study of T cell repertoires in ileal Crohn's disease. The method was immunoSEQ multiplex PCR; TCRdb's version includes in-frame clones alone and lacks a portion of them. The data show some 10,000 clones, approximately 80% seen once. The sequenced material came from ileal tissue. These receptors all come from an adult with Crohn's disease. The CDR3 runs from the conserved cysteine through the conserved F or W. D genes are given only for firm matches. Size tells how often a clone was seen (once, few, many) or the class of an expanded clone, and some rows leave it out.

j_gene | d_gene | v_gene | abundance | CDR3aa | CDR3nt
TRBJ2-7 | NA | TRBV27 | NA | CASSEQRTTFSYEQYF | TGTGCCAGCAGTGAACAAAGGACTACCTTCTCCTACGAGCAGTACTTC
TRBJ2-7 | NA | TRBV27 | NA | CASSLFSSSYEQCF | TGTGCCAGCAGTTTATTCTCTTCTAGCTACGAGCAGTGCTTC
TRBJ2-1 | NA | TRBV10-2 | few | CASSIARHNEQFF | TGCGCCAGCAGTATTGCGCGCCACAATGAGCAGTTCTTC
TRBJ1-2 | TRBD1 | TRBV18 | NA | CASSPGTTGDGYTF | TGTGCCAGCTCACCGGGAACGACAGGGGATGGCTACACCTTC
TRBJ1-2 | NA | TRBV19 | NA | CASSIATGSDYGYTF | TGTGCCAGTAGTATAGCCACAGGGTCGGACTATGGCTACACCTTC
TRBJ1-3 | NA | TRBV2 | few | CASSDTARVSSGNTIYF | TGTGCCAGCAGTGATACAGCCAGAGTTAGCTCTGGAAACACCATATATTTT
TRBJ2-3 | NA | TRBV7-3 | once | CASSPRGADTQYF | TGTGCCAGCAGCCCTCGCGGGGCAGATACGCAGTATTTT
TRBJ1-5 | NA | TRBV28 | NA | CASRSGTSRGPQHF | TGTGCCAGCAGGTCCGGGACATCCCGTGGGCCCCAGCATTTT
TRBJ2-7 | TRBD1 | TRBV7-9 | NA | CASSPDRGYEQYF | TGTGCCAGCAGCCCTGACAGGGGGTACGAGCAGTACTTC
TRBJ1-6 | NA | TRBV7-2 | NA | CASSPDSDSPLHF | TGTGCCAGCAGCCCCGACAGCGATTCACCCCTCCACTTT
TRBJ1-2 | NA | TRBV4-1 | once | CASSQFPNDYGYTF | TGCGCCAGCAGCCAATTCCCTAACGACTATGGCTACACCTTC
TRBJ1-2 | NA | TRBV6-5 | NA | CASMRYGYGYTF | TGTGCCAGTATGCGTTATGGCTATGGCTACACCTTC
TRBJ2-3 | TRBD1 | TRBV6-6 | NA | CASSYVQGATDTQYF | TGTGCCAGCAGTTACGTTCAGGGGGCAACAGATACGCAGTATTTT
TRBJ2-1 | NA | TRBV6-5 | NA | CASSYSRGSNEQFF | TGTGCCAGCAGTTACTCGAGAGGTTCGAATGAGCAGTTCTTC
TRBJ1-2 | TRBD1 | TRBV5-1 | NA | CASSEQGALSSGYTF | TGCGCCAGCAGCGAACAGGGGGCGCTTTCGTCTGGCTACACCTTC
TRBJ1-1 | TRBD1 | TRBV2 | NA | CASSSRTGRNTEAFF | TGTGCCAGCAGTTCTAGGACAGGACGGAACACTGAAGCTTTCTTT